Shown below are 12 T cell receptor beta chains from a single sample sequenced in a study of radiotherapy plus CTLA-4 blockade in lung cancer. Assay: immunoSEQ multiplex PCR; the TCRdb copy retains only in-frame clones and omits some. This sample carries tens of thousands of clones, roughly 75% of them seen once, and the ten largest clones take 7.1%. The material sequenced was peripheral blood, taken from a patient treated with radiotherapy plus ipilimumab. These receptors were taken from a human donor with non-small cell lung cancer who had a complete response to radiotherapy plus ipilimumab.

The J gene is TRBJ1-2, the V gene TRBV2; TRBD1 is a possible D gene (6 bases). The germline V gene has CDR1 SNHLY and CDR2 FYNNEI. Trimming took 7 bases from V and 6 from J, leaving 18 bases between them. This CDR3 has 14 amino acids. CDR3 nucleotide sequence: TGTGCCAGCACCATAGAGCAGGGGTTAGATGGCTACACCTTC. As protein: CASTIEQGLDGYTF.

This clone has more than one count but fewer than ten. This chain connects TRBV5-6 to TRBJ1-2, with unresolved D. Trimming shortened V by 1 base and J by 0 bases, and 13 bases separated the two germline ends. CDR1 and CDR2 from the germline V gene are SGHDT and YYEEEE. The CDR3 has 16 amino acids. DNA for the CDR3: TGTGCCAGCAGCTTGATTCGGGAAGCTACTAACTATGGCTACACCTTC. Translating gives CASSLIREATNYGYTF. Variable domain in full (rest from reference TRBV5-6 and TRBJ1-2): DAGVTQSPTHLIKTRGQQVTLRCSPKSGHDTVSWYQQALGQGPQFIFQYYEEEERQRGNFPDRFSGHQFPNYSSELNVNALLLGDSALYLCASSLIREATNYGYTFGSGTRLTVV.

The chain recombines TRBV11-2 with TRBJ2-1; 13 bases map to TRBD2. Germline V lookup: CDR1 SGHAT, CDR2 FQNNGV. This CDR3 comprises 13 residues. J lost 9 bases, V lost 11 bases, and 7 bases had no gene match. The CDR3 here is CASRGLAGVEQFF. CDR3 DNA: TGTGCCTCCCGAGGACTAGCGGGGGTTGAGCAGTTCTTC.

V usage is TRBV5-4 and J usage is TRBJ2-5; TRBD2 aligns across 14 bases. Trimming took 4 bases from V and 5 from J; bases not matched to a gene: 10. This CDR3 spans 17 amino acids. The germline V gene encodes CDR1 SGHNT and CDR2 YYREEE (reference sequence). The CDR3 DNA sequence: TGTGCCAGCAGCCCCGGGACTAGCGGGAGAGGAGGGGAGACCCAGTACTTC. Translated, it gives CASSPGTSGRGGETQYF. The full variable domain, rest sourced from reference TRBV5-4 and TRBJ2-5, is ETGVTQSPTHLIKTRGQQVTLRCSSQSGHNTVSWYQQALGQGPQFIFQYYREEENGRGNFPPRFSGLQFPNYSSELNVNALELDDSALYLCASSPGTSGRGGETQYFGPGTRLLVL.

This clone was counted only a few times. The genes are TRBV5-1 and TRBJ2-1; the D is unclear. Germline V gives CDR1 SGHRS, CDR2 YFSETQ. The CDR3 runs to 14 residues. Trimming took 0 bases from V and 8 from J, leaving 12 bases between them. The CDR3 nucleotides read TGCGCCAGCAGCTTGGGGCCAAGCGACGATGAGCAGTTCTTC. It specifies CASSLGPSDDEQFF.

The rearrangement uses TRBV29-1 and TRBJ2-3; D perhaps matches TRBD2 (5 bases). Germline CDR1 SQVTM, CDR2 ANQGSEA. This CDR3 region has 12 residues. V shed 5 bases and J shed 0 bases, with 6 bases lying between them. CDR3 DNA: TGCAGCGTTAAGCGGAGCACAGATACGCAGTATTTT. It encodes CSVKRSTDTQYF.

This rearrangement joins TRBV7-2 to TRBJ1-1; a possible D gene is TRBD1 (6 bases). The CDR3 runs 14 residues. Germline V gene lookup returns CDR1 SGHTA and CDR2 FQGNSA. Trimming shortened V by 4 bases and J by 4 bases, and 13 bases separated the two germline ends. The CDR3 spells CASSSLRGSTEAFF. The CDR3 region has the DNA TGTGCCAGCAGCTCCCTAAGGGGGAGCACTGAAGCTTTCTTT.

V gene TRBV19 combines with J gene TRBJ1-1, with 7 nucleotides matching TRBD1. V trimming: 5 bases; J trimming: 5 bases; junction bases outside the gene matches: 11. The CDR3 extends over 15 amino acids. Per germline, CDR1 LNHDA and CDR2 SQIVND (reference sequence). CDR3 in DNA: TGTGCCAGTAGTCCGAGACAGGGAATTTTGACTGAAGCTTTCTTT. The encoded protein is CASSPRQGILTEAFF.

The genes are TRBV19 and TRBJ2-7; a possible D gene is TRBD1 (6 bases). The CDR3 extends over 15 amino acids. CDR1 and CDR2 from the germline V gene are LNHDA and SQIVND (reference sequence). Trimming removed 3 bases from V and 3 bases from J, with 15 bases in between. CDR3 residues: CASSMAGASIYEQYF. The CDR3 DNA follows: TGTGCCAGTAGTATGGCAGGGGCAAGTATCTACGAGCAGTACTTC. Using reference TRBV19 and TRBJ2-7 for the parts outside the CDR3, the full variable domain is DGGITQSPKYLFRKEGQNVTLSCEQNLNHDAMYWYRQDPGQGLRLIYYSQIVNDFQKGDIAEGYSVSREKKESFPLTVTSAQKNPTAFYLCASSMAGASIYEQYFGPGTRLTVT.

The chain couples TRBV6-5 to TRBJ1-3; D perhaps matches TRBD1 (5 bases). CDR3 size: 16 residues. Trimming cost V 2 bases and J 1 base, with 12 bases left between them. Germline CDR1 reads MNHEY; CDR2 reads SVGAGI. CDR3 DNA: TGTGCCAGCAGTTACCGTTGGGGGACGTCTGGAAACACCATATATTTT. This sequence encodes CASSYRWGTSGNTIYF.

In its sample, this clone was seen a few times. The chain combines TRBV7-8 with TRBJ2-7, with TRBD1 as a possible D gene (5 bases). The CDR3 length is 14 residues. CDR1 and CDR2 (germline): SGHVS, FQNEAQ. V lost 3 bases and J 4 bases, leaving 13 bases between the germline ends. CDR3 sequence reads: CASSFARVGYEQYV. The CDR3 region has the DNA TGTGCCAGCAGCTTCGCCAGGGTCGGATACGAGCAGTACGTC.

The gene calls are TRBV10-3 and TRBJ2-3; TRBD2 aligns across 8 bases. Germline V CDR1 and CDR2: ENHRY, SYGVKD. This CDR3 has 17 amino acids. With V trimmed by 6 bases and J by 2 bases, 13 bases remained unmatched. Written as DNA, the CDR3 is TGTGCCATCAGCGAACGGACTAGCAGAAACCCCACAGATACGCAGTATTTT. It is translated as CAISERTSRNPTDTQYF.